This TCR beta chain is drawn from a study of blood T cell repertoires in COVID-19. Study information: Donors in the United States, Italy and Spain gave samples during acute or convalescent COVID-19. T cells, B-cell-depleted T cells, or PBMCs provided the cDNA or gDNA that served as material.

Trimming took 5 bases from V and 7 from J; bases not matched to a gene: 8. The CDR3 length is 15 residues. Germline CDR1 and CDR2: MGHDK and SYGVNS. Per the authors' pipeline: Using reference gene primer amplification, nucleated cell counts were estimated. The protocol was immunoSEQ multiplex PCR, while the TCRdb copy is restricted to in-frame clones and leaves out a portion. For V, J and clone size, that table is used; D and trimming come from the DNA. The table includes around 270,000 clones, approximately 90% detected once. This TCR was sampled from a man aged 40-55 years with acute or convalescent COVID-19. Sequencing input: peripheral blood. The chain joins TRBV25-1 to TRBJ1-4, with 9 bases matching TRBD1. CDR3 bases: TGTGCCAGCAGTAATGTTGGGACAGGGATTGAAAAACTGTTTTTT. This sequence encodes CASSNVGTGIEKLFF.